This is a list of T cell receptor beta chains from one sample in a study of blood T cell repertoires in COVID-19. Sequencing used immunoSEQ multiplex PCR; TCRdb keeps in-frame clones, though not all of them. In the table there are approximately 470,000 clones, about 90% of which are singletons. Source material: PBMCs or T cells enriched from blood (not recorded which). The receptors stem from a woman under 30 who had recovered from COVID-19. The CDR3 runs from the conserved cysteine through the conserved F or W. Fields, in order: V gene, J gene, clone size, D gene, CDR3 protein, CDR3 DNA. A D gene is named only where the DNA matches it firmly. Not every row has a clone size; where given, it reads once, few, many or a size class.

v_call: TRBV27
j_call: TRBJ1-1
clone_size: .
d_call: .
cdr3_aa: CASSLRGGEAFF
cdr3_nt: TGTGCCAGCAGTTTGCGGGGGGGTGAAGCTTTCTTT

v_call: TRBV28
j_call: TRBJ1-4
clone_size: .
d_call: TRBD1
cdr3_aa: CASSLHTGGFEKLFF
cdr3_nt: TGTGCCAGCAGCCTACATACAGGGGGCTTTGAAAAACTGTTTTTT

v_call: TRBV5-1
j_call: TRBJ1-2
clone_size: .
d_call: TRBD1
cdr3_aa: CASSYFPGTGGSGGYTF
cdr3_nt: TGCGCCAGCAGCTACTTTCCCGGGACAGGGGGTTCAGGAGGCTACACCTTC

v_call: TRBV7-2
j_call: TRBJ2-3
clone_size: .
d_call: TRBD2
cdr3_aa: CASSFSPPGGGDTQYF
cdr3_nt: TGTGCCAGCAGCTTTTCCCCCCCGGGGGGGGGAGATACGCAGTATTTT

v_call: TRBV5-1
j_call: TRBJ1-1
clone_size: .
d_call: .
cdr3_aa: CASSLPEGTEAFF
cdr3_nt: TGCGCCAGCAGCTTGCCCGAGGGCACTGAAGCTTTCTTT

v_call: TRBV5-1
j_call: TRBJ1-2
clone_size: .
d_call: TRBD1
cdr3_aa: CASSRQPGDSMAGYTF
cdr3_nt: TGCGCCAGCAGCCGGCAGCCCGGGGACAGTATGGCTGGCTACACCTTC

v_call: TRBV12-3/TRBV12-4
j_call: TRBJ1-2
clone_size: few
d_call: .
cdr3_aa: CASVSRGAGGYTF
cdr3_nt: TGTGCCAGCGTCAGCAGGGGCGCTGGGGGCTACACCTTC

v_call: TRBV2
j_call: TRBJ1-5
clone_size: .
d_call: .
cdr3_aa: CASSPQEFSNQPQHF
cdr3_nt: TGTGCCAGCAGTCCCCAGGAATTTAGCAATCAGCCCCAGCATTTT

v_call: TRBV18
j_call: TRBJ2-7
clone_size: .
d_call: TRBD1
cdr3_aa: CASSLSAGTDFAYEQYF
cdr3_nt: TGTGCCAGCTCCCTCAGTGCAGGGACAGATTTTGCCTACGAGCAGTACTTC

v_call: TRBV19
j_call: TRBJ1-1
clone_size: .
d_call: .
cdr3_aa: CASSIFIEAGAPNTEAFF
cdr3_nt: TGTGCCAGTAGTATATTTATTGAGGCGGGGGCCCCAAACACTGAAGCTTTCTTT

v_call: TRBV10-3
j_call: TRBJ2-3
clone_size: .
d_call: .
cdr3_aa: CAISEERSYGDTQYF
cdr3_nt: TGTGCCATCAGTGAAGAGAGGTCCTATGGAGATACGCAGTATTTT

v_call: TRBV12-3/TRBV12-4
j_call: TRBJ2-4
clone_size: .
d_call: .
cdr3_aa: CASSPNFNIQYF
cdr3_nt: TGTGCCAGCAGCCCTAATTTCAACATTCAGTACTTC

v_call: TRBV7-3
j_call: TRBJ2-5
clone_size: .
d_call: TRBD2
cdr3_aa: CASSLLAGSGTTQYF
cdr3_nt: TGTGCCAGCAGCTTGCTAGCGGGGTCCGGGACGACCCAGTACTTC

v_call: TRBV3-1/TRBV3-2
j_call: TRBJ2-5
clone_size: .
d_call: .
cdr3_aa: CASSQTSETQYF
cdr3_nt: TGTGCCAGCAGCCAAACTTCGGAGACCCAGTACTTC

v_call: TRBV7-8
j_call: TRBJ2-7
clone_size: .
d_call: .
cdr3_aa: CASSLAVADEQYF
cdr3_nt: TGTGCCAGCAGCTTAGCTGTTGCGGACGAGCAGTACTTC

v_call: TRBV2
j_call: TRBJ2-6
clone_size: .
d_call: .
cdr3_aa: CASSYTYTSGANVLTF
cdr3_nt: TGTGCCAGCAGTTATACTTATACTTCTGGGGCCAACGTCCTGACTTTC

v_call: TRBV11-3
j_call: TRBJ2-3
clone_size: .
d_call: .
cdr3_aa: CASSLGLGDTQYF
cdr3_nt: TGTGCCAGCAGCTTAGGGCTCGGGGATACGCAGTATTTT

v_call: TRBV10-3
j_call: TRBJ2-3
clone_size: .
d_call: .
cdr3_aa: CAIRAETDTQYF
cdr3_nt: TGTGCCATCAGGGCGGAAACAGATACGCAGTATTTT

v_call: TRBV13
j_call: TRBJ2-5
clone_size: .
d_call: .
cdr3_aa: CASSLDRETQYF
cdr3_nt: TGTGCCAGCAGCTTAGATCGGGAGACCCAGTACTTC

v_call: TRBV30
j_call: TRBJ1-6
clone_size: .
d_call: .
cdr3_aa: CAWSVTSTPLHF
cdr3_nt: TGTGCCTGGAGTGTAACCAGTACACCCCTCCACTTT

v_call: TRBV7-3
j_call: TRBJ2-2
clone_size: .
d_call: TRBD1
cdr3_aa: CASSPTRTGGTGELFF
cdr3_nt: TGTGCCAGCAGCCCTACCCGGACAGGGGGGACCGGGGAGCTGTTTTTT

v_call: TRBV7-9
j_call: TRBJ2-1
clone_size: .
d_call: TRBD2
cdr3_aa: CASSSTDPGRGGEQFF
cdr3_nt: TGTGCCAGCAGCTCCACCGACCCGGGCCGGGGGGGAGAGCAGTTCTTC

v_call: TRBV7-9
j_call: TRBJ2-7
clone_size: .
d_call: .
cdr3_aa: CASSRGTANYEQYF
cdr3_nt: TGTGCCAGCAGCCGCGGGACAGCAAACTACGAGCAGTACTTC

v_call: TRBV27
j_call: TRBJ2-7
clone_size: .
d_call: .
cdr3_aa: CASSLWALGEQYF
cdr3_nt: TGTGCCAGCAGTTTATGGGCTCTCGGCGAGCAGTACTTC

v_call: TRBV5-4
j_call: TRBJ2-1
clone_size: few
d_call: .
cdr3_aa: CASSAPGNNEQFF
cdr3_nt: TGTGCCAGCAGCGCTCCAGGGAACAATGAGCAGTTCTTC

v_call: TRBV5-1
j_call: TRBJ2-3
clone_size: .
d_call: .
cdr3_aa: CASSLQGAQDTQYF
cdr3_nt: TGCGCCAGCAGCTTACAGGGAGCTCAAGATACGCAGTATTTT

v_call: TRBV7-9
j_call: TRBJ2-7
clone_size: .
d_call: TRBD1
cdr3_aa: CASSLKRAGGDEQYF
cdr3_nt: TGTGCCAGCAGCTTAAAAAGGGCAGGGGGCGACGAGCAGTACTTC

v_call: TRBV15
j_call: TRBJ1-6
clone_size: .
d_call: .
cdr3_aa: CATSREGGQGSQSPLHF
cdr3_nt: TGTGCCACCAGCAGAGAGGGTGGTCAAGGGAGTCAATCACCCCTCCACTTT

v_call: TRBV5-1
j_call: TRBJ2-3
clone_size: .
d_call: .
cdr3_aa: CASSRGQNLGLNLPPDTQYF
cdr3_nt: TGCGCCAGCAGCCGAGGACAAAATTTGGGACTTAATCTTCCCCCAGATACGCAGTATTTT

v_call: TRBV29-1
j_call: TRBJ1-6
clone_size: .
d_call: TRBD1
cdr3_aa: CSPGARTGVNNSPLHF
cdr3_nt: TGCAGCCCAGGGGCTCGGACAGGGGTTAATAATTCACCCCTCCACTTT

v_call: TRBV20-1
j_call: TRBJ1-4
clone_size: .
d_call: .
cdr3_aa: CSARGNEKLFF
cdr3_nt: TGCAGTGCCCGAGGAAATGAAAAACTGTTTTTT

v_call: TRBV7-9
j_call: TRBJ1-1
clone_size: .
d_call: TRBD1
cdr3_aa: CAAGTGSYLEAFF
cdr3_nt: TGTGCCGCCGGGACAGGGTCCTATCTAGAAGCTTTCTTT

v_call: TRBV24-1
j_call: TRBJ1-2
clone_size: .
d_call: .
cdr3_aa: CATSDLREYGYTF
cdr3_nt: TGTGCCACCAGTGATCTACGGGAGTATGGCTACACCTTC

v_call: TRBV19
j_call: TRBJ1-2
clone_size: .
d_call: .
cdr3_aa: CASRIGWDTPPYGYTF
cdr3_nt: TGTGCCAGTAGGATCGGTTGGGACACCCCACCGTATGGCTACACCTTC

v_call: TRBV5-1
j_call: TRBJ1-6
clone_size: once
d_call: TRBD1
cdr3_aa: CASRTGTDSNSPLHF
cdr3_nt: TGCGCCAGCAGGACCGGGACAGACAGTAATTCACCCCTCCACTTT

v_call: TRBV5-1
j_call: TRBJ2-5
clone_size: .
d_call: TRBD2
cdr3_aa: CASSPTRASGEETQYF
cdr3_nt: TGCGCCAGCAGCCCTACCCGGGCTAGCGGGGAAGAGACCCAGTACTTC

v_call: TRBV7-8
j_call: TRBJ1-1
clone_size: .
d_call: .
cdr3_aa: CASSFLSGILNTEAFF
cdr3_nt: TGTGCCAGCAGCTTTCTTTCCGGTATATTGAACACTGAAGCTTTCTTT

v_call: TRBV10-3
j_call: TRBJ2-3
clone_size: .
d_call: .
cdr3_aa: CAISGLLPTDTQYF
cdr3_nt: TGTGCCATCAGTGGACTCCTCCCCACAGATACGCAGTATTTT

v_call: TRBV7-9
j_call: TRBJ1-1
clone_size: .
d_call: .
cdr3_aa: CASSLGQMNTEAFF
cdr3_nt: TGTGCCAGCAGCCTAGGACAGATGAACACTGAAGCTTTCTTT

v_call: TRBV7-6
j_call: TRBJ2-3
clone_size: .
d_call: TRBD2
cdr3_aa: CASSLEAGGGSDTQYF
cdr3_nt: TGTGCCAGCAGCTTAGAGGCGGGAGGGGGTTCGGATACGCAGTATTTT

v_call: TRBV19
j_call: TRBJ1-1
clone_size: .
d_call: .
cdr3_aa: CASSIGEGDTEAFF
cdr3_nt: TGTGCCAGTAGTATTGGGGAAGGGGACACTGAAGCTTTCTTT

v_call: TRBV14
j_call: TRBJ2-5
clone_size: .
d_call: TRBD2
cdr3_aa: CASSHGTTEETQYF
cdr3_nt: TGTGCCAGCAGCCACGGGACTACAGAAGAGACCCAGTACTTC

v_call: TRBV11-2
j_call: TRBJ1-4
clone_size: .
d_call: .
cdr3_aa: CASSLAGGDYEKLFF
cdr3_nt: TGTGCCAGCAGCTTAGCGGGGGGGGACTATGAAAAACTGTTTTTT

v_call: TRBV2
j_call: TRBJ1-1
clone_size: .
d_call: TRBD1
cdr3_aa: CASRTGTGSVGTEAFF
cdr3_nt: TGTGCCAGCCGGACCGGGACAGGGTCCGTTGGCACTGAAGCTTTCTTT

v_call: TRBV15
j_call: TRBJ1-2
clone_size: .
d_call: .
cdr3_aa: CATSRGGESNYGYTF
cdr3_nt: TGTGCCACCAGCAGGGGGGGGGAGTCTAACTATGGCTACACCTTC

v_call: TRBV5-1
j_call: TRBJ2-2
clone_size: .
d_call: TRBD2
cdr3_aa: CASSIQLAGGHGELFF
cdr3_nt: TGCGCCAGCAGCATCCAACTAGCGGGGGGCCACGGGGAGCTGTTTTTT

v_call: TRBV3-1/TRBV3-2
j_call: TRBJ2-7
clone_size: .
d_call: TRBD2
cdr3_aa: CASSQLAEWYF
cdr3_nt: TGTGCCAGCAGCCAACTAGCGGAGTGGTACTTC

v_call: TRBV3-1/TRBV3-2
j_call: TRBJ1-4
clone_size: .
d_call: TRBD1
cdr3_aa: CASSRWTGLNEKLFF
cdr3_nt: TGTGCCAGCAGCCGATGGACAGGGCTTAATGAAAAACTGTTTTTT

v_call: TRBV7-9
j_call: TRBJ2-5
clone_size: .
d_call: TRBD2
cdr3_aa: CASTASGMSNQETQYF
cdr3_nt: TGTGCCAGCACCGCTAGCGGGATGTCAAACCAAGAGACCCAGTACTTC

v_call: TRBV5-5
j_call: TRBJ1-3
clone_size: .
d_call: .
cdr3_aa: CASSLHPVSGNTIYF
cdr3_nt: TGTGCCAGCAGCTTGCACCCAGTCTCTGGAAACACCATATATTTT

v_call: TRBV5-6
j_call: TRBJ1-5
clone_size: .
d_call: .
cdr3_aa: CASSLWAVHQPQHF
cdr3_nt: TGTGCCAGCAGCTTGTGGGCAGTACATCAGCCCCAGCATTTT

v_call: TRBV30
j_call: TRBJ1-2
clone_size: .
d_call: .
cdr3_aa: CAWSTGFSGYTF
cdr3_nt: TGTGCCTGGAGTACGGGTTTTTCTGGCTACACCTTC

v_call: TRBV20-1
j_call: TRBJ1-6
clone_size: .
d_call: .
cdr3_aa: CSARGSPLHF
cdr3_nt: TGCAGTGCGCGAGGATCACCCCTCCACTTT

v_call: TRBV6-5
j_call: TRBJ1-6
clone_size: .
d_call: TRBD1
cdr3_aa: CASSYRGVGSPLHF
cdr3_nt: TGTGCCAGCAGCTACAGGGGTGTCGGTTCACCCCTCCACTTT

v_call: TRBV6-5
j_call: TRBJ1-6
clone_size: .
d_call: .
cdr3_aa: CASSLYSNSPLHF
cdr3_nt: TGTGCCAGCAGTCTATACTCTAATTCACCCCTCCACTTT

v_call: TRBV30
j_call: TRBJ1-2
clone_size: .
d_call: TRBD1
cdr3_aa: CAWEGQGVGYTF
cdr3_nt: TGTGCCTGGGAGGGACAGGGCGTTGGCTACACCTTC

v_call: TRBV28
j_call: TRBJ1-5
clone_size: .
d_call: TRBD1
cdr3_aa: CASGQVYSNQPQHF
cdr3_nt: TGTGCCAGCGGACAGGTTTATAGCAATCAGCCCCAGCATTTT

v_call: TRBV28
j_call: TRBJ1-1
clone_size: .
d_call: TRBD1
cdr3_aa: CASISDRERAFF
cdr3_nt: TGTGCCAGCATCTCGGACAGGGAGCGGGCTTTCTTT

v_call: TRBV29-1
j_call: TRBJ1-3
clone_size: .
d_call: TRBD1
cdr3_aa: CSVTGTASGNTIYF
cdr3_nt: TGCAGCGTCACCGGGACAGCCTCTGGAAACACCATATATTTT